A selection of T cell receptor beta chains follows, all from one sample in a study of blood T cell repertoires in COVID-19. Libraries were prepared by immunoSEQ multiplex PCR; TCRdb keeps only in-frame clonotypes and omits some of them. The table shows 150,000 to 200,000 clones, with 75% to 90% occurring only once. Material: peripheral blood. The receptors come from a man aged 55 to 70 with acute or convalescent COVID-19. Both conserved end residues are part of each CDR3. A D gene is named only where the DNA matches it firmly. Expanded clones get a size class; other rows say once, few or many, or leave the size out.

d_call j_call clone_size v_call cdr3_aa cdr3_nt
NA TRBJ1-1 NA TRBV2 CASRDYRTEAFF TGTGCCAGCAGGGACTACAGGACTGAAGCTTTCTTT
TRBD1 TRBJ2-7 once TRBV28 CASSLQDRVYEQYF TGTGCCAGCAGCCTACAAGACAGGGTATACGAGCAGTACTTC
NA TRBJ2-3 NA TRBV20-1 CSGGMDTQYF TGCAGTGGAGGGATGGATACGCAGTATTTT
NA TRBJ1-2 NA TRBV7-2 CASSPDLGRGYTF TGTGCCAGCAGCCCGGACCTTGGGAGAGGCTACACCTTC
NA TRBJ2-1 few TRBV9 CASSGLASSEQFF TGTGCCAGCAGCGGGCTCGCCTCCAGTGAGCAGTTCTTC
TRBD1 TRBJ1-3 NA TRBV28 CASSDRGGNTIYF TGTGCCAGCAGTGACAGGGGTGGAAACACCATATATTTT
TRBD1 TRBJ1-3 NA TRBV19 CASSPQGARRNTIYF TGTGCCAGTAGTCCACAGGGGGCCAGAAGAAACACCATATATTTT
NA TRBJ2-7 NA TRBV5-1 CASSRAGTGDEQYF TGCGCCAGCAGCCGGGCAGGGACGGGGGACGAGCAGTACTTC
NA TRBJ1-4 NA TRBV5-1 CASSLTTGSFEKLFF TGCGCCAGCAGCTTGACAACAGGGAGCTTTGAAAAACTGTTTTTT
TRBD1 TRBJ1-1 NA TRBV11-3 CASSLPGQQNTEAFF TGTGCCAGCAGCTTGCCGGGACAGCAGAACACTGAAGCTTTCTTT
TRBD1 TRBJ2-7 NA TRBV7-9 CASSFPGGEQYF TGTGCCAGCAGCTTCCCAGGGGGCGAGCAGTACTTC
TRBD2 TRBJ2-1 few TRBV5-1 CASKLSGQGRVDEQFF TGCGCCAGCAAGCTTAGCGGCCAAGGGAGGGTCGATGAGCAGTTCTTC
NA TRBJ2-5 NA TRBV27 CASSLRGETQYF TGTGCCAGCAGTTTAAGGGGGGAGACCCAGTACTTC
NA TRBJ2-1 NA TRBV11-3 CASSFQGLDEQFF TGTGCCAGCAGCTTTCAGGGTCTCGATGAGCAGTTCTTC
TRBD2 TRBJ2-1 NA TRBV19 CASRRHPTSGRAGEQFF TGTGCCAGTAGAAGACACCCGACTAGCGGGAGGGCGGGTGAGCAGTTCTTC
TRBD1 TRBJ1-1 NA TRBV4-1 CASSQEVTGRTEAFF TGCGCCAGCAGCCAAGAGGTGACAGGGAGGACTGAAGCTTTCTTT
TRBD1 TRBJ1-5 NA TRBV28 CASRWDRGDQPQHF TGTGCCAGCAGATGGGACAGGGGGGATCAGCCCCAGCATTTT
TRBD2 TRBJ2-1 NA TRBV25-1 CASSTSGSYEQFF TGTGCCAGCAGCACTAGCGGGAGCTATGAGCAGTTCTTC
NA TRBJ2-7 NA TRBV7-8 CASSRGGGSSPSEQYF TGTGCCAGCAGCCGAGGGGGGGGATCCAGCCCTTCCGAGCAGTACTTC
TRBD2 TRBJ2-7 NA TRBV3-1/TRBV3-2 CASSQDLTSGSASSYEQYF TGTGCCAGCAGCCAAGATCTTACTAGCGGGAGCGCCAGCTCCTACGAGCAGTACTTC
TRBD1 TRBJ1-2 few TRBV11-1 CASSGTAANYGYTF TGTGCCAGCAGCGGGACAGCCGCTAACTATGGCTACACCTTC
TRBD1 TRBJ2-2 NA TRBV28 CASSIQLGQGTGELFF TGTGCCAGCAGTATCCAGCTAGGACAGGGGACCGGGGAGCTGTTTTTT
NA TRBJ1-2 NA TRBV6-5 CASSPIPIFYGYTF TGTGCCAGCAGTCCCATTCCAATTTTCTATGGCTACACCTTC